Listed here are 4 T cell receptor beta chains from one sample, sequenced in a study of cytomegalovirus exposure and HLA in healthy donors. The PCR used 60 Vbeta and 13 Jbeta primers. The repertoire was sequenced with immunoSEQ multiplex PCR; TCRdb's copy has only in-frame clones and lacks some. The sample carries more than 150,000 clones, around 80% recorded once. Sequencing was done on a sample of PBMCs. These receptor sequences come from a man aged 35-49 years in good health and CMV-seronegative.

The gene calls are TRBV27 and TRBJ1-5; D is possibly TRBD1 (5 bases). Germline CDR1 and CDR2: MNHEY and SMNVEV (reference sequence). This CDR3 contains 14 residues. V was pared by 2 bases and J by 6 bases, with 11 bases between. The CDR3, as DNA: TGTGCCAGCAGTTTAGCGGGGGAGGGTCAGCCCCAGCATTTT. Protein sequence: CASSLAGEGQPQHF.

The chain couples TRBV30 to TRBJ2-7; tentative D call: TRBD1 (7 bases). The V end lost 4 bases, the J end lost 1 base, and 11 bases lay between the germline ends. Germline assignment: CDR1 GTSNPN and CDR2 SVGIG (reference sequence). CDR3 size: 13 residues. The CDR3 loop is CAWNRGGSYEQYF. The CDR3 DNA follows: TGTGCCTGGAACAGGGGAGGATCCTACGAGCAGTACTTC. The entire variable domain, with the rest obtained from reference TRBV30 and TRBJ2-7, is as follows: SQTIHQWPATLVQPVGSPLSLECTVEGTSNPNLYWYRQAAGRGLQLLFYSVGIGQISSEVPQNLSASRPQDRQFILSSKKLLLSDSGFYLCAWNRGGSYEQYFGPGTRLTVT.

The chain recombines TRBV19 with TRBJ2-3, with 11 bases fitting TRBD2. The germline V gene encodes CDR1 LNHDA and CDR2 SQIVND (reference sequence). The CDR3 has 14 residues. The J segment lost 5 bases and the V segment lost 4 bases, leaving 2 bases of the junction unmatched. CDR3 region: CASSTTSGVDTQYF. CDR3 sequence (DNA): TGTGCCAGTAGTACGACTAGCGGGGTAGATACGCAGTATTTT.

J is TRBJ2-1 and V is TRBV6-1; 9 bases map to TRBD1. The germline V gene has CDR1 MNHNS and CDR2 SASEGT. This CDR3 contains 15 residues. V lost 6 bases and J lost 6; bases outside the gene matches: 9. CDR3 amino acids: CASRRQGERGNEQFF. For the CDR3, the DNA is TGTGCCAGCAGGCGACAGGGGGAGAGGGGCAATGAGCAGTTCTTC.